Listed here are 17 T cell receptor beta chains from one sample, sequenced in a study of response to subunit inactivated influenza vaccine. TCRdb passed the RT-PCR reads through MiXCR, listing each CDR3 protein once. The sample consists of about 520,000 distinct CDR3 sequences, about 25% of them appearing once. Here the sequenced sample was CD4+ T cells sorted from PBMCs, taken more than 4 days after vaccination. These receptors all stem from a man between 45 and 60 years old who received an inactivated influenza vaccine.

The chain employs TRBV5-1 and TRBJ2-1; D is tentatively TRBD1 or TRBD2 (6 bases each). V was clipped by 1 base and J by 0 bases, with 26 bases between them. CDR3 length equals 21 residues. Germline CDR1 SGHRS, CDR2 YFSETQ. CDR3 sequence reads: CASSLWPGATGVPSSYNEQFF. CDR3 sequence (DNA): TGCGCCAGCAGCTTGTGGCCGGGGGCCACGGGGGTCCCTAGCTCCTACAATGAGCAGTTCTTC.

Only a few counts were recorded for this clonotype. The V and J genes are TRBV5-5 and TRBJ2-2, with D unresolved. Trimming took 0 bases from V and 1 from J, leaving 7 bases between them. The V gene's germline CDR1 is SGHKS and CDR2 YYEKEE (reference sequence). The CDR3 has 15 residues. The CDR3 reads CASSLGGRNTGELFF. In nucleotides, the CDR3 is TGTGCCAGCAGCTTGGGAGGCAGGAACACCGGGGAGCTGTTTTTT.

The J gene is TRBJ1-6, the V gene TRBV7-9; tentative D call: TRBD1 (6 bases). The germline CDR1 and CDR2 sequences are SEHNR and FQNEAQ (reference sequence). This CDR3 is built from 15 residues. V lost 5 bases to trimming and J lost 6 bases, with 14 bases between them. CDR3 nucleotide sequence: TGTGCCAGCAGCACTGACCAGGGGAGTAATTCACCCCTCCACTTT. Amino acids: CASSTDQGSNSPLHF. Filled out from reference TRBV7-9 and TRBJ1-6, the complete variable domain reads DTGVSQNPRHKITKRGQNVTFRCDPISEHNRLYWYRQTLGQGPEFLTYFQNEAQLEKSRLLSDRFSAERPKGSFSTLEIQRTEQGDSAMYLCASSTDQGSNSPLHFGNGTRLTVT.

The sample holds a few counts of this clonotype. This sequence joins TRBV29-1 and TRBJ1-1, with 10 nucleotides matching TRBD1. With V trimmed by 0 bases and J by 5 bases, 3 bases remained unmatched. This CDR3 spans 14 amino acids. Germline V gene sequence: CDR1 SQVTM, CDR2 ANQGSEA. CDR3: CSVEEWGQGTEAFF. The CDR3 DNA is TGCAGCGTTGAAGAATGGGGACAGGGGACTGAAGCTTTCTTT.

The sample holds a few counts of this clonotype. The CDR3 coding sequence is TGTGCCAGCAGCCTTTTGGTCGGATCAGATACGCAGTATTTT. This translates into CASSLLVGSDTQYF. The chain recombines TRBV14 with TRBJ2-3, with no clear D. V gave up 4 bases and J gave up 4 bases, with 12 bases separating them. Germline V gene lookup returns CDR1 SGHDN and CDR2 FVKESK. The CDR3 length is 14 residues. The whole variable domain, remainder taken from reference TRBV14 and TRBJ2-3, is EAGVTQFPSHSVIEKGQTVTLRCDPISGHDNLYWYRRVMGKEIKFLLHFVKESKQDESGMPNNRFLAERTGGTYSTLKVQPAELEDSGVYFCASSLLVGSDTQYFGPGTRLTVL.

The rearrangement uses TRBV28 and TRBJ2-7, with no clear D. This CDR3 has 11 amino acids. Deletions cut 4 bases from V and 6 bases from J, with 7 bases between. Per germline, CDR1 MDHEN and CDR2 SYDVKM. The CDR3 sequence is CASSSQFEQYF. The DNA of the CDR3 is TGTGCCAGCAGTTCGCAGTTCGAGCAGTACTTC.

V is TRBV19 and J is TRBJ2-5; TRBD1 matches at 9 bases. J lost 4 bases, V lost 4 bases, and 10 bases had no gene match. This CDR3 is built from 16 residues. The germline V gene has CDR1 LNHDA and CDR2 SQIVND (reference sequence). CDR3: CASSTYAGTGRETQYF. The CDR3, as DNA: TGTGCCAGTAGTACGTACGCCGGGACAGGGAGAGAGACCCAGTACTTC.

This clonotype has ten or more counts. The J gene is TRBJ2-1, the V gene TRBV4-1, with 7 bases aligning to TRBD2. J was trimmed by 6 bases and V by 4 bases; bases with no gene match: 9. The germline CDR1 and CDR2 sequences are MGHRA and YSYEKL. The CDR3 is made up of 15 amino acids. The DNA of the CDR3 is TGCGCCAGCAGCCCGACTAGCACAGTTTTCAATGAGCAGTTCTTC. This sequence encodes CASSPTSTVFNEQFF.

This clonotype was seen only a few times. CDR3 in DNA: TGCAGTGCTGCGGGCGGGGCGCGGTACGAGCAGTACTTC. This translates into CSAAGGARYEQYF. The genes are TRBV20-1 and TRBJ2-7; weak D call: TRBD2 (6 bases). V was shortened by 5 bases and J by 4 bases, with 15 bases between the two germline ends. Looked up from germline, CDR1 is DFQATT and CDR2 is SNEGSKA (reference sequence). This CDR3 has 13 amino acids.

This clonotype was counted many times. One end of the junction varies from germline; a read error may be responsible. The V gene is TRBV5-1, the J gene TRBJ1-3; TRBD1 aligns across 7 bases. Germline V gene sequence: CDR1 SGHRS, CDR2 YFSETQ. This CDR3 contains 14 residues. The CDR3 sequence: CASSLGTAGNTIYF. CDR3 bases: TGTGCCAGCAGCTTAGGGACAGCTGGAAACACCATATATTTT.

This clonotype was picked up a small number of times. The chain is built from TRBV7-2 and TRBJ2-1, with D maybe TRBD2 (5 bases). Germline CDR1 reads SGHTA; CDR2 reads FQGNSA. V gave up 0 bases and J gave up 4 bases, with 10 bases separating them. The CDR3 contains 15 residues. For the CDR3, the DNA is TGTGCCAGCAGCTTAGCGGCTAGCTTATACAATGAGCAGTTCTTC. Translation: CASSLAASLYNEQFF.

The gene calls are TRBV2 and TRBJ2-5, with 9 bases aligning to TRBD2. V shed 6 bases, J shed 9 bases, and the junction held 14 bases outside the gene matches. CDR3 length equals 15 residues. The germline V gene has CDR1 SNHLY and CDR2 FYNNEI. CDR3 sequence (DNA): TGTGCCAGCAGCAGGTCTAGCGGGGCCTCGGGAGCCCAGTACTTC. The encoded protein is CASSRSSGASGAQYF.

There are a few counts of this clonotype. J is TRBJ2-1 and V is TRBV10-3; D possibly corresponds to TRBD1 (6 bases). Looked up from germline, CDR1 is ENHRY and CDR2 is SYGVKD. This CDR3 region has 14 residues. V was trimmed by 3 bases and J by 15 bases, leaving 21 bases between them. CDR3 coding DNA: TGTGCCATCAGTGATCCCACTACAGGGATTTTTCCGTTCTTC. As protein: CAISDPTTGIFPFF.

This clonotype was seen repeatedly, ten times or more. The chain has TRBV6-2 or TRBV6-3 and TRBJ2-7, with D maybe TRBD2 (6 bases). This CDR3 has 16 amino acids. The germline CDR1 and CDR2 sequences are MNHEY and SVGEGT. V lost 0 bases and J lost 2, with 14 bases in between. The CDR3 loop reads CASSYSIAGMTYEQYF. CDR3 nucleotides: TGTGCCAGCAGTTACTCGATCGCGGGGATGACCTACGAGCAGTACTTC.

V usage is TRBV5-1 and J usage is TRBJ2-2; a weak D match, TRBD2 (5 bases). Per germline, CDR1 SGHRS and CDR2 YFSETQ. CDR3 size: 14 residues. Trimming left V 4 bases short and J 5 bases short, with 12 bases between. The CDR3 nucleotides are TGCGCCAGCAGCCCAGAGGGTATTACCGGGGAGCTGTTTTTT. Translation gives CASSPEGITGELFF.

This clonotype was counted many times. The chain is built from TRBV29-1 and TRBJ2-7, with D possibly being TRBD1 (6 bases). The CDR3 extends over 13 amino acids. In germline, CDR1 is SQVTM, CDR2 ANQGSEA. The V and J ends lost 5 bases and 1 base respectively, with 12 bases between them. The CDR3 here is CSVTGHGSYEQYF. The CDR3 DNA follows: TGCAGCGTTACGGGACACGGATCCTACGAGCAGTACTTC.

V and J are TRBV7-3 and TRBJ2-3; 9 positions match TRBD2. Trimming took 5 bases from V and 2 from J; bases not matched to a gene: 11. The CDR3 runs 17 residues. Germline V CDR1 and CDR2: SGHTA, FQGTGA. The CDR3 sequence: CASSPRGLAGITDTQYF. CDR3 sequence (DNA): TGTGCCAGCAGCCCCCGGGGGCTAGCGGGGATCACAGATACGCAGTATTTT. The full variable domain, rest sourced from reference TRBV7-3 and TRBJ2-3, is GAGVSQTPSNKVTEKGKYVELRCDPISGHTALYWYRQSLGQGPEFLIYFQGTGAADDSGLPNDRFFAVRPEGSVSTLKIQRTERGDSAVYLCASSPRGLAGITDTQYFGPGTRLTVL.